This T cell receptor beta chain was sequenced for a study of cytomegalovirus exposure and HLA in healthy donors. The PCR ran on 60 Vbeta and 13 Jbeta primers. The data were produced by immunoSEQ multiplex PCR, yet TCRdb's version contains in-frame clones alone and is incomplete. In total, the table holds fewer than 40,000 clones. CDR1 SNHLY and CDR2 FYNNEI come from the germline V gene. The CDR3 covers 15 residues. The V gene end was trimmed by 8 bases and the J gene end by 0 bases; junction bases not matched to a gene: 5. The material sequenced was PBMCs. The chain employs TRBV2 and TRBJ1-3, with TRBD1 matching 9 bases. The sequence was collected from a woman in her forties in good health and CMV-seropositive. The chain's CDR3 is CASQGTGSSGNTIYF. The CDR3 nucleotides read TGTGCCAGCCAAGGGACAGGGAGCTCTGGAAACACCATATATTTT.